The 13 T cell receptor beta chains in this list originate from one sample, sequenced in a study of response to subunit inactivated influenza vaccine. One entry per CDR3 protein, called by TCRdb with MiXCR from the RT-PCR reads. The data show around 520,000 distinct CDR3 sequences, 25% seen once. The sample here was CD4+ T cells sorted from PBMCs, taken 4 to 6 days after vaccination. Receptors originate from a man aged 50 or older who received an inactivated influenza vaccine.

This clonotype counts as medium-sized. The genes are TRBV25-1 and TRBJ1-4; no firm D call. The length of the CDR3 is 13 residues. V was clipped by 1 base and J by 14 bases, with 14 bases between them. In germline, CDR1 is MGHDK, CDR2 SYGVNS. CDR3 amino acids: CASSESSSGALFF. CDR3 DNA: TGTGCCAGCAGTGAATCTAGCAGTGGAGCGCTGTTTTTT.

The CDR3 DNA reads as TGCAGTGCCCCATCCGTCGCCGGCACAGATACGCAGTATTTT. Protein product: CSAPSVAGTDTQYF. The chain joins TRBV20-1 to TRBJ2-3, with D uncertain. V lost 6 bases to trimming and J lost 1 base, with 14 bases between them. This CDR3 contains 14 residues. The germline V gene has CDR1 DFQATT and CDR2 SNEGSKA (reference sequence).

The genes are TRBV7-3 and TRBJ2-1, with 13 nucleotides matching TRBD2. Germline values: CDR1 SGHTA, CDR2 FQGTGA. This CDR3 spans 16 amino acids. J was trimmed by 8 bases and V by 4 bases; bases with no gene match: 8. The CDR3 is CASSSLLAGGGHEQFF. In nucleotides, the CDR3 is TGTGCCAGCAGCTCATTACTAGCGGGAGGGGGCCATGAGCAGTTCTTC.

This clonotype ranks as medium-sized (0.01 to 0.1%). The chain uses TRBV18 and TRBJ2-7; TRBD2 aligns across 7 bases. The V segment lost 8 bases and the J segment 3 bases; nucleotides outside the gene matches: 7. Germline V lookup: CDR1 KGHSH, CDR2 LQKENI. The CDR3 runs 13 residues. The CDR3 DNA is TGTGCCAGCAGTCCAGCGGGAAGCTACGAGCAGTACTTC. The encoded protein is CASSPAGSYEQYF.

This clonotype was counted only a few times. This chain uses TRBV12-3 or TRBV12-4 with TRBJ2-2; the match to TRBD1 covers 11 bases. The CDR3 has 15 amino acids. Trimming took 5 bases from V and 6 from J; bases not matched to a gene: 5. The CDR3 DNA sequence: TGTGCCAGCAGTCTACGGACAGGGGGCTCCGGGGAGCTGTTTTTT. Protein sequence: CASSLRTGGSGELFF.

The CDR3 loop reads CASGTGTGFSRTDTQYF. The CDR3 DNA reads TGCGCCAGCGGCACCGGGACAGGGTTTTCAAGGACAGATACGCAGTATTTT. V is TRBV5-1 and J is TRBJ2-3, with TRBD1 matching 9 bases. Per germline, CDR1 SGHRS and CDR2 YFSETQ. J lost 3 bases, V lost 7 bases, and 15 bases had no gene match. The length of the CDR3 is 17 residues.

V usage is TRBV20-1 and J usage is TRBJ2-1; no reliable D call. This CDR3 spans 16 amino acids. CDR1 and CDR2 (germline): DFQATT, SNEGSKA (reference sequence). The V end was cut by 3 bases, the J end by 0 bases, with 15 bases between. The CDR3, as DNA: TGCAGTGCTAGGGTTGACTCTTACAACTCCTACAATGAGCAGTTCTTC. It encodes CSARVDSYNSYNEQFF.

Only one count was recorded for this clonotype. The chain couples TRBV9 to TRBJ2-5, with 8 bases lining up with TRBD1. Germline lookup yields CDR1 SGDLS and CDR2 YYNGEE. This CDR3 has 18 amino acids. With 4 bases clipped from V and 1 base from J, the junction kept 15 bases outside the gene matches. CDR3 in DNA: TGTGCCAGCAGCCGATCCTTAACGACAGGGGTCTCCCAAGAGACCCAGTACTTC. Its protein product is CASSRSLTTGVSQETQYF.

This clonotype appeared a few times. The chain recombines TRBV5-6 with TRBJ1-1; D unresolved. Trimming removed 2 bases at V and 10 bases at J, with 15 bases between. The CDR3 has 13 amino acids. Germline V lookup: CDR1 SGHDT, CDR2 YYEEEE. CDR3 DNA sequence: TGTGCCAGCAGCTTAGATGACGGCTCGAGAGCTTTCTTT. It encodes CASSLDDGSRAFF.

V is TRBV4-3 and J is TRBJ1-1; D is unclear. Between the trimmed V and J ends, which lost 0 bases and 1 base, there was a span of 6 bases. CDR3 length: 14 amino acids. Germline lookup yields CDR1 LGHNA and CDR2 YSLEER. The CDR3 here is CASSQEYRNTEAFF. The CDR3 region has the DNA TGCGCCAGCAGCCAAGAATACAGGAACACTGAAGCTTTCTTT.

The V and J genes are TRBV7-9 and TRBJ2-7; D remains ambiguous. Trimming pared 2 bases from V and 2 bases from J, leaving 13 bases between. CDR1 SEHNR and CDR2 FQNEAQ come from the germline V gene (reference sequence). CDR3 length: 15 residues. CDR3 amino acids: CASSLSFSGAYEQYF. The CDR3 nucleotides read TGTGCCAGCAGCTTAAGCTTTAGTGGAGCCTACGAGCAGTACTTC.

This clonotype was detected a few times. This sequence joins TRBV20-1 and TRBJ2-1, with D perhaps being TRBD1 or TRBD2 (5 bases each). Trimming stripped 8 bases from V and 6 bases from J, with 17 bases between. Germline V gives CDR1 DFQATT, CDR2 SNEGSKA (reference sequence). CDR3 size: 13 residues. The DNA of the CDR3 is TGCAGTCCCGGCAGGGTACTAGTCAATGAGCAGTTCTTC. Its protein is CSPGRVLVNEQFF.

This clonotype occurred a few times. The chain employs TRBV15 and TRBJ2-5; 11 bases align to TRBD2. Trimming removed 5 bases from V and 7 bases from J; junction bases left unmatched: 9. CDR1 is LNHNV, CDR2 YYDKDF, per germline (reference sequence). This CDR3 contains 15 residues. The CDR3 region is CATSRRSGTSGTQYF. The DNA of the CDR3 is TGTGCCACCAGCCGCCGGTCCGGGACTAGCGGGACCCAGTACTTC.